The present T cell receptor (beta chain) was sequenced within a study of metastatic and nonmetastatic thyroid tumors. The CDR3 length is 15 residues. Germline CDR1 and CDR2: WNHNN and SYGVQD (reference sequence). Trimming cost V 3 bases and J 7 bases, with 15 bases left between them. Per the study methods: To classify distant metastasis in papillary thyroid cancer, a model was built from CDR3 differences across clinicopathological groups. Through MiXCR, TCRdb re-clonotyped the PCR reads. TCRdb's processing, not the authors' own work, is the source of the V and J calls. The repertoire holds some 19,000 clones, with 29% as singletons. Not a single patient had been given any form of treatment at any point before undergoing thyroid surgery.

Material for sequencing was tumor tissue. The chain recombines TRBV10-1 with TRBJ2-2; D might be TRBD1 (6 bases). This receptor was taken from a female donor with papillary thyroid cancer or a benign thyroid nodule (not recorded which). Some clones in this sample may be carry-over from other donors' samples. CDR3 sequence (DNA): TGCGCCAGCAGTGAAGGACAGTCTGGACGCGGGGAGCTGTTTTTT. Amino acid sequence: CASSEGQSGRGELFF.